This T cell receptor (beta chain) was profiled in a study of cytomegalovirus exposure and HLA in healthy donors. As concerns this clone: The antigen remains undetermined.

Study observations and caveats: The authors excluded some V segments, including TRBV6-2 and TRBV6-3, as indistinguishable. The listing of about 150 TCR beta chains classed them as cytomegalovirus-associated.

This CDR3 region has 12 residues. V was trimmed by 7 bases and J by 6 bases, leaving 10 bases between them. Germline lookup yields CDR1 MNHNS and CDR2 SASEGT. The PCR employed 60 Vbeta primers together with 13 Jbeta primers. Produced via immunoSEQ multiplex PCR; TCRdb's table is partial and in-frame only. The sample consists of 200,000 to 250,000 clones, about three quarters of them appearing once. The rearrangement joins TRBV6-1 to TRBJ2-1; D possibly corresponds to TRBD2 (6 bases). The sequence was obtained from a woman aged 60-75 years in good health and CMV-seropositive. Sequencing was carried out using PBMCs. CDR3 DNA sequence: TGTGCCAGCACCGTTAGCGGCAATGAGCAGTTCTTC. It codes for CASTVSGNEQFF.